The present entry profiles one T cell receptor (beta chain) with its context. Its cognate antigen has yet to be identified. The record has no base qualities; no much larger clone is one base away. This record belongs to a study of technical replicates of blood from a handful of donors (dated by TCRdb to the late 2010s). Library prep was done by the immunoSEQ multiplex PCR assay. TCRdb holds this immuneACCESS table with in-frame rearrangements only. Some clones are missing; in checked studies, unresolved V genes explain under half, and the rest has no known cause. Across this sample there are over 55,000 clones, with approximately 94% seen only once. About 3% of the sample rests with the top ten. The CDR3 measures 12 amino acids from cysteine to phenylalanine. The only DNA kept is the CDR3, 36 bases in frame from the first base. CDR1 and CDR2 (ENHRY, SYGVKD) derive from the germline V gene. Clipping removes 8 bases from V and 7 bases from J, with 7 as the unmatched junction base count.

The sample was PBMCs. This receptor was identified in a human donor in good health. Some clones in this sample may be carry-over from other donors' samples. This chain joins TRBV10-3 to TRBJ2-7; 8 bases in between match TRBD2. The bases read TGTGCCATCCGGGGGGGCAGGGAAGAGCAGTACTTC. Translated, it reads CAIRGGREEQYF.